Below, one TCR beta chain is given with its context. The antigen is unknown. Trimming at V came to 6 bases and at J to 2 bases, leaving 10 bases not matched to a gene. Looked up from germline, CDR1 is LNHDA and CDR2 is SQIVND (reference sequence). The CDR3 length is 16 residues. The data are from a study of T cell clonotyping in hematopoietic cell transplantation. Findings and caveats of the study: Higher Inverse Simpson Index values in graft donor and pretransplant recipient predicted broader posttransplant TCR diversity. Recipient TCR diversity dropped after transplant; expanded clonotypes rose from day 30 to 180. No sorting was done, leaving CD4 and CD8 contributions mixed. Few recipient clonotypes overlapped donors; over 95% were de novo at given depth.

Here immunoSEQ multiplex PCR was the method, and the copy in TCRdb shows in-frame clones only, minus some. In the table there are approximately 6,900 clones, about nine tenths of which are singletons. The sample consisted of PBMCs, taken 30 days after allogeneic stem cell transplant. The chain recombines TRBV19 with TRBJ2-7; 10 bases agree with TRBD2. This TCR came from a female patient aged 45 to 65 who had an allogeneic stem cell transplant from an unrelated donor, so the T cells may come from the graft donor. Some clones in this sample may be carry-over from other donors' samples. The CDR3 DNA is TGTGCCAGTAGCCCTCGTAGCGGGAGGATCACCTACGAGCAGTACTTC. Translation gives CASSPRSGRITYEQYF.